These 26 T cell receptor beta chains share one sample of origin, sequenced in a study of T cell responses to AZD1222 COVID-19 vaccine. Profiling relied on immunoSEQ multiplex PCR, and the TCRdb table lists in-frame clones only, not all of them. The data hold some 95,000 clones, with approximately 87% observed a single time. The material was peripheral blood, obtained 28 days after the second AZD1222 dose. These receptors all stem from an adult who received the AZD1222 COVID-19 vaccine.

This clone was observed once. The chain employs TRBV18 and TRBJ1-2, with a tentative D call TRBD1 (5 bases). V lost 3 bases, J lost 2 bases, and 7 bases lay in between. The germline gives CDR1 KGHSH, CDR2 LQKENI. This CDR3 comprises 13 residues. In nucleotides, the CDR3 is TGTGCCAGCTCACCGGACACCAACTATGGCTACACCTTC. Protein sequence: CASSPDTNYGYTF. Full variable domain (missing parts from reference TRBV18 and TRBJ1-2): NAGVMQNPRHLVRRRGQEARLRCSPMKGHSHVYWYRQLPEEGLKFMVYLQKENIIDESGMPKERFSAEFPKEGPSILRIQQVVRGDSAAYFCASSPDTNYGYTFGSGTRLTVV.

CDR3: CASSPLSEQYF. CDR3 DNA sequence: TGTGCCAGCAGCCCCCTTAGCGAGCAGTACTTC. The chain links TRBV7-9 to TRBJ2-7; no reliable D call. The CDR3 contains 11 residues. V lost 5 bases, J lost 6 bases, and 8 bases lay in between. In germline, CDR1 is SEHNR, CDR2 FQNEAQ (reference sequence).

CDR3 bases: TGTGCCAGCAGCTTAAATGGCAGGGGATCTCACACTGAAGCTTTCTTT. Translated: CASSLNGRGSHTEAFF. The chain employs TRBV7-3 and TRBJ1-1, with a weak D call TRBD1 (6 bases). CDR3 length: 16 amino acids. Germline loops: CDR1 SGHTA, CDR2 FQGTGA. V gave up 1 base and J gave up 3 bases, with 15 bases separating them. Combining the CDR3 with reference TRBV7-3 and TRBJ1-1 gives the whole variable domain GAGVSQTPSNKVTEKGKYVELRCDPISGHTALYWYRQSLGQGPEFLIYFQGTGAADDSGLPNDRFFAVRPEGSVSTLKIQRTERGDSAVYLCASSLNGRGSHTEAFFGQGTRLTVV.

There are a few counts of this clone. The V gene is TRBV28, the J gene TRBJ2-7; D possibly corresponds to TRBD2 (6 bases). Germline V gives CDR1 MDHEN, CDR2 SYDVKM. The CDR3 consists of 14 residues. V was clipped by 6 bases and J by 6 bases, with 18 bases between them. CDR3 region: CASRPAGVGGEQYF. CDR3 DNA sequence: TGTGCCAGCAGGCCCGCCGGAGTGGGGGGCGAGCAGTACTTC. The variable domain in full, completed from reference TRBV28 and TRBJ2-7, reads DVKVTQSSRYLVKRTGEKVFLECVQDMDHENMFWYRQDPGLGLRLIYFSYDVKMKEKGDIPEGYSVSREKKERFSLILESASTNQTSMYLCASRPAGVGGEQYFGPGTRLTVT.

The rearrangement joins TRBV7-9 to TRBJ1-3, with TRBD1 identical over 8 bases. In germline, CDR1 is SEHNR, CDR2 FQNEAQ (reference sequence). V dropped 4 bases and J dropped 0; count of bases not matched to a gene: 11. The length of the CDR3 is 18 residues. As DNA, the CDR3 is TGTGCCAGCAGCTCGGACAGGGCCCGACTTAGCTCTGGAAACACCATATATTTT. This codes for CASSSDRARLSSGNTIYF.

This chain's CDR3 is CASSPADRGPSPVPQETQYF. The CDR3 DNA is TGTGCCAGCTCACCGGCGGACAGGGGTCCGTCGCCCGTCCCCCAAGAGACCCAGTACTTC. The chain couples TRBV18 to TRBJ2-5; 9 nucleotides align to TRBD1. J was trimmed by 1 base and V by 3 bases; bases with no gene match: 18. Germline V gene sequence: CDR1 KGHSH, CDR2 LQKENI. This CDR3 spans 20 amino acids. Filled out from reference TRBV18 and TRBJ2-5, the complete variable domain reads NAGVMQNPRHLVRRRGQEARLRCSPMKGHSHVYWYRQLPEEGLKFMVYLQKENIIDESGMPKERFSAEFPKEGPSILRIQQVVRGDSAAYFCASSPADRGPSPVPQETQYFGPGTRLLVL.

This chain uses TRBV7-2 with TRBJ2-7, with a tentative D call TRBD2 (6 bases). The CDR3 runs 13 residues. Germline loops: CDR1 SGHTA, CDR2 FQGNSA. The V end lost 4 bases, the J end lost 0 bases, and 7 bases lay between the germline ends. DNA of the CDR3: TGTGCCAGCAGCTATAGCGGCTCCTACGAGCAGTACTTC. This codes for CASSYSGSYEQYF.

The chain couples TRBV9 to TRBJ2-5; 10 bases align to TRBD1. Germline V lookup: CDR1 SGDLS, CDR2 YYNGEE. V gave up 3 bases and J gave up 4 bases; unmatched junction bases: 6. There are 15 residues in the CDR3. This chain's CDR3 is CASSAGTGEVETQYF. CDR3 coding DNA: TGTGCCAGCAGCGCCGGGACAGGGGAGGTAGAGACCCAGTACTTC. The whole variable domain, remainder taken from reference TRBV9 and TRBJ2-5, is DSGVTQTPKHLITATGQRVTLRCSPRSGDLSVYWYQQSLDQGLQFLIQYYNGEERAKGNILERFSAQQFPDLHSELNLSSLELGDSALYFCASSAGTGEVETQYFGPGTRLLVL.

This clone was seen only once. This sequence joins TRBV18 and TRBJ1-1; D not resolved. Germline V gene sequence: CDR1 KGHSH, CDR2 LQKENI. V was cut by 3 bases and J by 3 bases, with 5 bases left in between. The CDR3 is 12 amino acids. CDR3 in DNA: TGTGCCAGCTCACCTGGGTACACTGAAGCTTTCTTT. It translates to CASSPGYTEAFF.

This clone was picked up one time. The rearrangement links TRBV6-5 to TRBJ1-3; tentative D call: TRBD1 (5 bases). With 0 bases removed from V and 4 bases from J, the gap between germline ends came to 10 bases. The CDR3 loop spans 15 amino acids. The germline CDR1 and CDR2 sequences are MNHEY and SVGAGI. The CDR3 region is CASSYSSGAGNTIYF. Written as DNA, the CDR3 is TGTGCCAGCAGTTACTCGTCTGGGGCCGGAAACACCATATATTTT.

The rearrangement joins TRBV7-2 to TRBJ2-3; no definite D call. Germline V lookup: CDR1 SGHTA, CDR2 FQGNSA. This CDR3 is built from 13 residues. V dropped 3 bases and J dropped 0 bases, with 4 bases sitting between them. The CDR3 nucleotides are TGTGCCAGCAGCTTGGGTAGCACAGATACGCAGTATTTT. Translated: CASSLGSTDTQYF.

V gene TRBV29-1 combines with J gene TRBJ1-4; D unclear. Germline CDR1 is SQVTM and CDR2 is ANQGSEA. This CDR3 is built from 14 residues. V was clipped by 1 base and J by 0 bases, with 6 bases between them. DNA of the CDR3: TGCAGCGTTGAAGTGGGAGCAACTAATGAAAAACTGTTTTTT. The encoded protein is CSVEVGATNEKLFF. Full variable domain (remainder filled in from reference TRBV29-1 and TRBJ1-4): SAVISQKPSRDICQRGTSLTIQCQVDSQVTMMFWYRQQPGQSLTLIATANQGSEATYESGFVIDKFPISRPNLTFSTLTVSNMSPEDSSIYLCSVEVGATNEKLFFGSGTQLSVL.

V and J are TRBV6-5 and TRBJ1-3; weak D call: TRBD1 (6 bases). This CDR3 has 15 amino acids. Germline V gene sequence: CDR1 MNHEY, CDR2 SVGAGI. The V and J ends lost 0 bases and 3 bases respectively, with 9 bases between them. CDR3 nucleotides: TGTGCCAGCAGTTACTCCAACAGGGTTGGAAACACCATATATTTT. Protein product: CASSYSNRVGNTIYF.

V gene TRBV4-3 combines with J gene TRBJ2-3; TRBD1 aligns across 8 bases. Germline assignment: CDR1 LGHNA and CDR2 YSLEER. With V trimmed by 0 bases and J by 8 bases, 10 bases remained unmatched. The CDR3 totals 16 residues. CDR3 in amino acids: CASSQDLGAGGGTQYF. CDR3 bases: TGCGCCAGCAGCCAAGATCTTGGGGCAGGGGGCGGTACGCAGTATTTT.

The CDR3 coding sequence is TGTGCCAGCAGCGAATCACAGGGGGGCCCTGCGAGGACAGATACGCAGTATTTT. Amino acids: CASSESQGGPARTDTQYF. The rearrangement uses TRBV4-2 and TRBJ2-3; 8 nucleotides line up with TRBD1. The CDR3 has 18 amino acids. J gave up 3 bases and V 5 bases, and 16 bases lay outside the gene matches. The V gene's germline CDR1 is LGHNA and CDR2 YNFKEQ.

The V call is TRBV7-9, the J call TRBJ2-3; D not resolved. The CDR3 consists of 13 residues. Trimming took off 5 bases at V and 2 bases at J, with 8 bases between the two ends. The germline CDR1 and CDR2 sequences are SEHNR and FQNEAQ (reference sequence). The CDR3 region is CASSQEITDTQYF. The CDR3 DNA reads TGTGCCAGCAGCCAAGAAATCACAGATACGCAGTATTTT. The whole variable domain, remainder taken from reference TRBV7-9 and TRBJ2-3, is DTGVSQNPRHKITKRGQNVTFRCDPISEHNRLYWYRQTLGQGPEFLTYFQNEAQLEKSRLLSDRFSAERPKGSFSTLEIQRTEQGDSAMYLCASSQEITDTQYFGPGTRLTVL.

V and J are TRBV12-3 or TRBV12-4 and TRBJ1-3, with D unclear. V lost 6 bases and J lost 0, with 3 bases in between. The CDR3 spans 12 residues. The DNA of the CDR3 is TGTGCCAGCAGACCCTCTGGAAACACCATATATTTT. Its protein product is CASRPSGNTIYF.

The gene calls are TRBV5-1 and TRBJ2-7, with D perhaps matching TRBD1 (7 bases). The V and J ends lost 4 bases and 1 base respectively, with 15 bases between them. Germline CDR1 reads SGHRS; CDR2 reads YFSETQ. CDR3 length: 15 amino acids. The CDR3 region has the DNA TGCGCCAGCAGCGGGGGGACAGCCTCTTCCTACGAGCAGTACTTC. Translated: CASSGGTASSYEQYF. The whole variable domain, filled in from reference TRBV5-1 and TRBJ2-7, reads KAGVTQTPRYLIKTRGQQVTLSCSPISGHRSVSWYQQTPGQGLQFLFEYFSETQRNKGNFPGRFSGRQFSNSRSEMNVSTLELGDSALYLCASSGGTASSYEQYFGPGTRLTVT.

The chain couples TRBV30 to TRBJ2-7, with 7 bases matching TRBD2. The CDR3 loop spans 16 amino acids. Trimming removed 8 bases from V and 3 bases from J; junction bases left unmatched: 19. Germline values: CDR1 GTSNPN, CDR2 SVGIG (reference sequence). CDR3: CATPLRGGGAFYEQYF. DNA for the CDR3: TGTGCCACCCCATTGCGGGGCGGGGGAGCATTCTACGAGCAGTACTTC.

This chain joins TRBV28 and TRBJ1-5, with a weak D call TRBD1 (5 bases). V was shortened by 7 bases and J by 7 bases, with 17 bases between the two germline ends. The germline CDR1 and CDR2 sequences are MDHEN and SYDVKM. The CDR3 is 14 amino acids. The CDR3 nucleotides are TGTGCCAGCACCCCGGGACCCGAAGGACAGCCCCAGCATTTT. Amino acid sequence: CASTPGPEGQPQHF.

The gene calls are TRBV11-3 and TRBJ1-5; possibly TRBD1 for D (5 bases). The CDR3 contains 15 residues. Trimming stripped 5 bases from V and 4 bases from J, with 15 bases between. Germline V gene lookup returns CDR1 SGHNT and CDR2 YENEEA. In DNA form, the CDR3 reads TGTGCCAGCAGCCAAGGGGAAGGGATGAATCAGCCCCAGCATTTT. This encodes CASSQGEGMNQPQHF.

The chain uses TRBV5-8 and TRBJ1-6; D uncertain. This CDR3 spans 16 amino acids. Trimming pared 0 bases from V and 8 bases from J, leaving 15 bases between. CDR1 is SGHTS, CDR2 YDEGEE, per germline. CDR3 in DNA: TGTGCCAGCAGCTTGGCTCCAGGTACCGGAGATTCACCCCTCCACTTT. This translates into CASSLAPGTGDSPLHF.

The chain is built from TRBV20-1 and TRBJ1-4; no definite D call. CDR3 length: 11 amino acids. Trimming left V 6 bases short and J 7 bases short, with 9 bases between. Germline lookup yields CDR1 DFQATT and CDR2 SNEGSKA (reference sequence). The CDR3 region is CSALTPEKLFF. The DNA for the CDR3 is TGCAGTGCCCTCACACCTGAAAAACTGTTTTTT.

This chain uses TRBV4-3 with TRBJ2-2; the D gene is possibly TRBD2 (5 bases). Trimming took 0 bases from V and 6 from J, leaving 8 bases between them. Germline V gene lookup returns CDR1 LGHNA and CDR2 YSLEER. This CDR3 region has 14 residues. The CDR3 here is CASSQDPGAGELFF. The CDR3 coding sequence is TGCGCCAGCAGCCAAGATCCCGGGGCCGGGGAGCTGTTTTTT.

The chain combines TRBV7-9 with TRBJ1-1, with D perhaps matching TRBD1 (5 bases). The germline V and J ends were trimmed by 1 base and 8 bases, with 11 bases remaining between them. The CDR3 contains 13 residues. Germline lookup yields CDR1 SEHNR and CDR2 FQNEAQ (reference sequence). The CDR3: CASSLDSRGEAFF. For the CDR3, the DNA is TGTGCCAGCAGCTTAGATTCTCGGGGGGAAGCTTTCTTT.

Written as DNA, the CDR3 is TGTGCCAGCAGGCCGACAGGGGCGGATTCACCCCTCCACTTT. This translates into CASRPTGADSPLHF. The chain uses TRBV7-2 and TRBJ1-6; 8 bases align to TRBD1. The CDR3 is made up of 14 amino acids. V gave up 6 bases and J gave up 8 bases; unmatched junction bases: 6. The germline V gene has CDR1 SGHTA and CDR2 FQGNSA. Combining the CDR3 with reference TRBV7-2 and TRBJ1-6 gives the whole variable domain GAGVSQSPSNKVTEKGKDVELRCDPISGHTALYWYRQSLGQGLEFLIYFQGNSAPDKSGLPSDRFSAERTGGSVSTLTIQRTQQEDSAVYLCASRPTGADSPLHFGNGTRLTVT.